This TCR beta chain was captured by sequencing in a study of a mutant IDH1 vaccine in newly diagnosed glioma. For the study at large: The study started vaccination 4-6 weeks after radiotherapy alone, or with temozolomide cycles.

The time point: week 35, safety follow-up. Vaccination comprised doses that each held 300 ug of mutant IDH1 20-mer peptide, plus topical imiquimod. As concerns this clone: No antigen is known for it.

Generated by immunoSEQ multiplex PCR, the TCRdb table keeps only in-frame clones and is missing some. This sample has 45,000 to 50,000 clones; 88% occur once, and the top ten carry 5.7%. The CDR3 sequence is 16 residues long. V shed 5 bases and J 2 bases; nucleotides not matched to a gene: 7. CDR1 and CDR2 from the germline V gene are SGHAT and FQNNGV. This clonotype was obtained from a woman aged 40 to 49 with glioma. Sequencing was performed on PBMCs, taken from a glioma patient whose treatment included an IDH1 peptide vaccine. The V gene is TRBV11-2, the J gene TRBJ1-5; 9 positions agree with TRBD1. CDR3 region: CASSNTGGAGNQPQHF. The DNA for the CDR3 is TGTGCCAGCAGCAACACAGGGGGCGCAGGCAATCAGCCCCAGCATTTT.